The T cell receptor beta chain under discussion was sequenced for a study of cytomegalovirus exposure and HLA in healthy donors. Overall study results and limits: An Asian-associated ancestry cluster reportedly showed fewer N-insertions than the roughly 700-donor mean in a later analysis. Among the sequence variants, a highly shared cluster was likely an artifact of sequencing. Association of a missense DCLRE1C variant with TCR beta V- and J-gene trimming was reported in a later analysis.

The table lists this clone with a few counts. Its antigen is unidentified. PCR amplification relied on 60 Vbeta primers (plus 13 Jbeta primers). The method was immunoSEQ multiplex PCR; TCRdb's version includes in-frame clones alone and lacks a portion of them. Seen here are approximately 140,000 clones, around 78% observed once, and the top ten hold 3%. Looked up from germline, CDR1 is SGHVS and CDR2 is FNYEAQ. The CDR3 extends over 13 amino acids. V was pared by 3 bases and J by 0 bases, with 5 bases between. Sample: PBMCs. This TCR came from a man aged 35 to 55 in good health and CMV-seropositive. The chain employs TRBV7-6 and TRBJ1-1; D is undetermined. The CDR3 region is CASSLFMNTEAFF. The DNA of the CDR3 is TGTGCCAGCAGCTTGTTCATGAACACTGAAGCTTTCTTT.